This TCR beta chain was identified during a study of blood T cell repertoires in COVID-19. Study details: Samples representing acute and convalescent COVID-19 were sourced from the United States, Italy and Spain. T cells, B-cell-depleted T cells, or PBMCs provided the cDNA or gDNA that served as material.

Authors' analysis steps: Reference gene primer amplification yielded estimated nucleated cell counts. Profiling relied on immunoSEQ multiplex PCR, and the TCRdb table lists in-frame clones only, not all of them. V, J and clone size are taken as reported in that table, and D and trimming were inferred from the DNA itself. The sample has roughly 67,000 clones; around 84% are singletons. Germline values: CDR1 SEHNR, CDR2 FQNEAQ (reference sequence). Trimming removed 5 bases from V and 6 bases from J, with 21 bases in between. This CDR3 has 16 residues. This sequence originates from a man aged 45-65 years with acute or convalescent COVID-19. The sequencing input was peripheral blood. The rearrangement links TRBV7-9 to TRBJ2-3; D may be TRBD1 (5 bases). CDR3 sequence (DNA): TGTGCCAGCAGCGACGAGACAGTTGCAGCCCTGGATACGCAGTATTTT. The encoded protein is CASSDETVAALDTQYF.